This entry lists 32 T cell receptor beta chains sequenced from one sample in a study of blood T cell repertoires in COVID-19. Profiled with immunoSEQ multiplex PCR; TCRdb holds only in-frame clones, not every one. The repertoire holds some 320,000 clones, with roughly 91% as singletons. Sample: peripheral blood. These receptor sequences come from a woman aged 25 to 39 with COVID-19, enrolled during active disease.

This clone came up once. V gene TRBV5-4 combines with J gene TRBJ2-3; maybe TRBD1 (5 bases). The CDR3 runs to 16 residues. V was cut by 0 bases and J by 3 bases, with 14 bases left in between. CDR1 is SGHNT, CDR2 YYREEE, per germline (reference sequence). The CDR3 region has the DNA TGTGCCAGCAGCTTGGGGGGCCCCGGAGCGACAGATACGCAGTATTTT. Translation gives CASSLGGPGATDTQYF.

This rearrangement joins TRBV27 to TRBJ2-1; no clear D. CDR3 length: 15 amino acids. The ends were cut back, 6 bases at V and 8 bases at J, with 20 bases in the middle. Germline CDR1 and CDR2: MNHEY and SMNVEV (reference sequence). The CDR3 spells CASRVRTLVLDEQFF. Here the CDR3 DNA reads TGTGCCAGCAGAGTTCGTACTCTGGTTTTGGATGAGCAGTTCTTC.

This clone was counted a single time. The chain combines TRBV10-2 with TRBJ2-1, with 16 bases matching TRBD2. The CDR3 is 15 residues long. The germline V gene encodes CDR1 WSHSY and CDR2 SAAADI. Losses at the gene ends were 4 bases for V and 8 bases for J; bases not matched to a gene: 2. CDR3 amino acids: CASSVGLAGGHEQFF. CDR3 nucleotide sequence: TGCGCCAGCAGTGTGGGACTAGCGGGGGGGCATGAGCAGTTCTTC.

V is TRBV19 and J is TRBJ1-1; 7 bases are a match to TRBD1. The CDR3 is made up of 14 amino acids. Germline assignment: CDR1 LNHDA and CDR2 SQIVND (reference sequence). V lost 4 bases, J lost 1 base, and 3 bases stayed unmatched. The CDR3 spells CASSTRGRNTEAFF. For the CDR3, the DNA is TGTGCCAGTAGTACCAGGGGGAGGAACACTGAAGCTTTCTTT.

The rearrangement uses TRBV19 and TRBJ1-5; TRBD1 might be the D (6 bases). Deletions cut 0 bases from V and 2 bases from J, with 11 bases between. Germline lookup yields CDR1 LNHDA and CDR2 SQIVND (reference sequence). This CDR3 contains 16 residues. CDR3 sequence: CASSIDLSGGNQPQHF. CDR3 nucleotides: TGTGCCAGTAGTATAGATCTATCAGGGGGCAATCAGCCCCAGCATTTT.

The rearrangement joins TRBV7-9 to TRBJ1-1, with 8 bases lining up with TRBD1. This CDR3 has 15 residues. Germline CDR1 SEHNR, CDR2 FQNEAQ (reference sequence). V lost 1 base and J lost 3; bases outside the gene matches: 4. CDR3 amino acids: CASSLERTGHTEAFF. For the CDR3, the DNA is TGTGCCAGCAGCTTAGAGAGGACAGGGCACACTGAAGCTTTCTTT.

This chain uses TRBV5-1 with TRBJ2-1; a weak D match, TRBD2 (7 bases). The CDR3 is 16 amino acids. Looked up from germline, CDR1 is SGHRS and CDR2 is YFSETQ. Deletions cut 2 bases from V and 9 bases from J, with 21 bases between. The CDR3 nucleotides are TGCGCCAGCAGCTTCGGGCGGGGGCGATACACCATTGAGCAGTTCTTC. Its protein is CASSFGRGRYTIEQFF.

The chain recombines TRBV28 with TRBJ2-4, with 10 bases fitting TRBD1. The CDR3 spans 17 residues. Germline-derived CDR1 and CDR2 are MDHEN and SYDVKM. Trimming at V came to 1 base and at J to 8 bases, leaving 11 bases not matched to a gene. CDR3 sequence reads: CASSLLPPGQGRDIQYF. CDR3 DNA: TGTGCCAGCAGTTTATTGCCCCCGGGACAGGGGAGGGACATTCAGTACTTC. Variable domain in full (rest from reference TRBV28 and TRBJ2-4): DVKVTQSSRYLVKRTGEKVFLECVQDMDHENMFWYRQDPGLGLRLIYFSYDVKMKEKGDIPEGYSVSREKKERFSLILESASTNQTSMYLCASSLLPPGQGRDIQYFGAGTRLSVL.

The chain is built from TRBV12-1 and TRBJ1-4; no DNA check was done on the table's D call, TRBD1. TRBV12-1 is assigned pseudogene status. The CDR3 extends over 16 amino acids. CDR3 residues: CASSFVSGTGCEKLFF. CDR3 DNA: TGTGCCAGCAGCTTTGTGTCGGGGACAGGATGTGAAAAACTGTTTTTT.

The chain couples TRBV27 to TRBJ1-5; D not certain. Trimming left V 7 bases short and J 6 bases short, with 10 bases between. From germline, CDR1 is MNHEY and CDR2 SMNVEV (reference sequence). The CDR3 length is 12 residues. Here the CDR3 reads CASTNYGQPQHF. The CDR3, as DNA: TGTGCCAGCACCAATTACGGTCAGCCCCAGCATTTT.

The CDR3 region has the DNA TGTGCCAGCAGCTCCATAGCGGGACTCACCTACAATGAGCAGTTCTTC. This sequence encodes CASSSIAGLTYNEQFF. The chain links TRBV11-2 to TRBJ2-1; 8 bases line up with TRBD2. The CDR3 is 16 residues long. The germline gives CDR1 SGHAT, CDR2 FQNNGV. J gave up 2 bases and V 4 bases, and 7 bases lay outside the gene matches.

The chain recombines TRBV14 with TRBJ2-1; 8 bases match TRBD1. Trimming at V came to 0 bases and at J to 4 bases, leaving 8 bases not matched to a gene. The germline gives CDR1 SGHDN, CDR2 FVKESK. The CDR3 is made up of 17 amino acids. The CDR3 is CASSQEVTDRAYNEQFF. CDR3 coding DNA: TGTGCCAGCAGCCAAGAAGTCACGGACAGGGCATACAATGAGCAGTTCTTC.

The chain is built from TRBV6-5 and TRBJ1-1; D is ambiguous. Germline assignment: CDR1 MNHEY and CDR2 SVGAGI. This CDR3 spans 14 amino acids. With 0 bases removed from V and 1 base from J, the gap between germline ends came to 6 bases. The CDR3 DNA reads TGTGCCAGCAGTTACTCGAACGGGAACACTGAAGCTTTCTTT. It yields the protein CASSYSNGNTEAFF.

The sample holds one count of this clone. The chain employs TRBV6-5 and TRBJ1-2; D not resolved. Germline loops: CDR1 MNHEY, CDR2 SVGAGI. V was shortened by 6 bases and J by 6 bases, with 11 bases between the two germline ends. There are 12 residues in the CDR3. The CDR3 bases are TGTGCCAGCAGCTGGAGTGACCATGGCTACACCTTC. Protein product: CASSWSDHGYTF.

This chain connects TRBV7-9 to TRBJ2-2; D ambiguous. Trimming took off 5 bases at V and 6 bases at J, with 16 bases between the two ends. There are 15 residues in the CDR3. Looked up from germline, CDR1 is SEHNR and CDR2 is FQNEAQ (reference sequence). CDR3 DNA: TGTGCCAGCAGCACCGGGTCCCGCGGCCCCGGGGAGCTGTTTTTT. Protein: CASSTGSRGPGELFF. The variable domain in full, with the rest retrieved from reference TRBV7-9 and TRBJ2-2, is DTGVSQNPRHKITKRGQNVTFRCDPISEHNRLYWYRQTLGQGPEFLTYFQNEAQLEKSRLLSDRFSAERPKGSFSTLEIQRTEQGDSAMYLCASSTGSRGPGELFFGEGSRLTVL.

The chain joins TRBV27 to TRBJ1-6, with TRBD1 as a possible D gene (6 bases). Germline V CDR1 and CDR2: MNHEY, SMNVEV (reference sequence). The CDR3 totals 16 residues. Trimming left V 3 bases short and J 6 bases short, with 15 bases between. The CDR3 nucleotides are TGTGCCAGCAGTTTCTCTAGGGGGGGAACTAATTCACCCCTCCACTTT. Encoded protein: CASSFSRGGTNSPLHF.

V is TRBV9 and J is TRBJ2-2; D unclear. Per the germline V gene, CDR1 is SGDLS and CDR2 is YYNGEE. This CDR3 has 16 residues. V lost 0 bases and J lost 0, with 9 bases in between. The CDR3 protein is CASSVVSRANTGELFF. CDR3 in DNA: TGTGCCAGCAGCGTAGTTTCCCGGGCGAACACCGGGGAGCTGTTTTTT.

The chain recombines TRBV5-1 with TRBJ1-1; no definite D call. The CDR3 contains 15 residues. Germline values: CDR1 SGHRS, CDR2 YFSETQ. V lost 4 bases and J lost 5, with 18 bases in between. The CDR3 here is CASSRTALSGTEAFF. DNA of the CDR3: TGCGCCAGCAGCCGCACCGCCCTCTCGGGGACTGAAGCTTTCTTT.

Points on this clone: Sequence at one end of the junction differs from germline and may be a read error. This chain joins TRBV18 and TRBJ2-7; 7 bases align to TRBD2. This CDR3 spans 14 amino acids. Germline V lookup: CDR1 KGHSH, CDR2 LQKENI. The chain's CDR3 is CASSPTTSSHEQYF. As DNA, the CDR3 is TGTGCCAGCTCACCTACGACTAGCTCCCACGAGCAGTACTTC.

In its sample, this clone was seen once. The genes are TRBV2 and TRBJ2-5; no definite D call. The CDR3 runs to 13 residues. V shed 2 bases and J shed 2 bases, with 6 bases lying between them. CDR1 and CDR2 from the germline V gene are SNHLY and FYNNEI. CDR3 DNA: TGTGCCAGCAGTGAAATAGAACAAGAGACCCAGTACTTC. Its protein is CASSEIEQETQYF.

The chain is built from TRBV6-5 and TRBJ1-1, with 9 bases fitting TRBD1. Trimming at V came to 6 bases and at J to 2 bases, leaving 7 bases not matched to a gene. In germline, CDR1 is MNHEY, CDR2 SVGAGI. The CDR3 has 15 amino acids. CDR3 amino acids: CASRMWTGANTEAFF. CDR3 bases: TGTGCCAGCAGGATGTGGACAGGGGCCAACACTGAAGCTTTCTTT.

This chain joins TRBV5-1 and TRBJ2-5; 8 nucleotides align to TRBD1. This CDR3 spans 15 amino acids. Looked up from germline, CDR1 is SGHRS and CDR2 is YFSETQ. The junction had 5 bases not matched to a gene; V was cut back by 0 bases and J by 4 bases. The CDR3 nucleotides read TGCGCCAGCAGCTTGGCCGGACAGGGAGGAGAGACCCAGTACTTC. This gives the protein CASSLAGQGGETQYF.

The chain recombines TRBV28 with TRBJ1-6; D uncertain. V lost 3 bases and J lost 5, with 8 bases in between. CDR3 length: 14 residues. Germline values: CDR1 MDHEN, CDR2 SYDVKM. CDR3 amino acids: CASSLVRNNSPLHF. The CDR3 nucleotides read TGTGCCAGCAGTTTGGTGAGGAATAATTCACCCCTCCACTTT.

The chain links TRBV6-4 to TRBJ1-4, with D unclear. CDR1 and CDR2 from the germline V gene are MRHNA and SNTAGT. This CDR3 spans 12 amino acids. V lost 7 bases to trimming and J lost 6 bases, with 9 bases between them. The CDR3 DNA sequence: TGTGCCAGCAAAGAGCAGGATGAAAAACTGTTTTTT. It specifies CASKEQDEKLFF.

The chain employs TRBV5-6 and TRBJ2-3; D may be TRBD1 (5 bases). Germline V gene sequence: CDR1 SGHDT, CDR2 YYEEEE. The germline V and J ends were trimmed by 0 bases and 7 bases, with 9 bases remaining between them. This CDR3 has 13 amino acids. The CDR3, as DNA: TGTGCCAGCAGCTTGGTGCAGGGTCATACGCAGTATTTT. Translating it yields CASSLVQGHTQYF.

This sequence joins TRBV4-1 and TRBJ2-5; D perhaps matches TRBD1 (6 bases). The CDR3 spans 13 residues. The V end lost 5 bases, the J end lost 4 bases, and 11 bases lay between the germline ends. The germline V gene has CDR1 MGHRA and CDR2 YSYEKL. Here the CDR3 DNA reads TGCGCCAGCAGCTCGACAGGAGTAGAGACCCAGTACTTC. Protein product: CASSSTGVETQYF.

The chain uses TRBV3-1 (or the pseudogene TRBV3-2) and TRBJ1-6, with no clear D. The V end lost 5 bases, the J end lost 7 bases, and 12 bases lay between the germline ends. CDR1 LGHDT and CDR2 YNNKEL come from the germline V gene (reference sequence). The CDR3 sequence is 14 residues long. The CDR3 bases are TGTGCCAGCAGCGGATTCGCGGGGAATTCACCCCTCCACTTT. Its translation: CASSGFAGNSPLHF.

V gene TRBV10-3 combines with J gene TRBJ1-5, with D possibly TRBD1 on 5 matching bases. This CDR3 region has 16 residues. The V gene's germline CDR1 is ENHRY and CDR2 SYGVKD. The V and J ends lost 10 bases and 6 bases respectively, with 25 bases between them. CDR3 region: CATSPAAGDYGQPQHF. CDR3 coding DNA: TGTGCCACCTCCCCGGCGGCGGGGGATTACGGTCAGCCCCAGCATTTT.

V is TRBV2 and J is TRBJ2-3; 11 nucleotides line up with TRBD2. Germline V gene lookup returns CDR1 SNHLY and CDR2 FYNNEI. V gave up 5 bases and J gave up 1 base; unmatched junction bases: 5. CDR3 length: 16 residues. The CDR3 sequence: CASSPLAGVGTDTQYF. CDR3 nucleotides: TGTGCCAGCAGTCCACTAGCGGGGGTGGGCACAGATACGCAGTATTTT.

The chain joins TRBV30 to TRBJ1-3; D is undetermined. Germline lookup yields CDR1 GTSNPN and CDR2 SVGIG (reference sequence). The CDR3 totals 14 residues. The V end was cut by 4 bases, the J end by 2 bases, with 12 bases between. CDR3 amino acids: CAWKGRSTGNTIYF. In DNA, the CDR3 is TGTGCCTGGAAAGGGAGGAGCACTGGAAACACCATATATTTT.

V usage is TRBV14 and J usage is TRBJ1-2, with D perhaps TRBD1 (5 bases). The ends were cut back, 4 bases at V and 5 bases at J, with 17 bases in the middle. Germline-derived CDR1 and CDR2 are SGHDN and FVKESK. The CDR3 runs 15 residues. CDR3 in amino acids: CASSPWGGINYGYTF. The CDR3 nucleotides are TGTGCCAGCAGCCCCTGGGGCGGGATAAATTATGGCTACACCTTC.

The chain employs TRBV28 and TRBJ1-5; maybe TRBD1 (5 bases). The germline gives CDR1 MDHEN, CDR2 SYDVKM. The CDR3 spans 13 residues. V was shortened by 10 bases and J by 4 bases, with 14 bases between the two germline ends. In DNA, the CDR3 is TGTGCCACTTCAGACAGACTTAATCAGCCCCAGCATTTT. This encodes CATSDRLNQPQHF.